The next 2 T cell receptor beta chains were all read from a single sample in a study of cytomegalovirus exposure and HLA in healthy donors. Vbeta (60) and Jbeta (13) primers were used in the PCR. The protocol was immunoSEQ multiplex PCR, while the TCRdb copy is restricted to in-frame clones and leaves out a portion. The sample has almost 95,000 clones, less than 70% seen once. The sample comprised PBMCs. The source of these receptors is a man aged 50-59 years in good health and CMV-seronegative.

The count of this clone is one. The genes are TRBV4-2 and TRBJ1-2; the D is unclear. Deletions cut 2 bases from V and 0 bases from J, with 16 bases between. This CDR3 region has 17 residues. Germline lookup yields CDR1 LGHNA and CDR2 YNFKEQ. This CDR3 is CASSQQAVTPPNYGYTF. As DNA, the CDR3 is TGTGCCAGCAGCCAACAGGCAGTCACTCCCCCTAACTATGGCTACACCTTC.

The rearrangement uses TRBV10-3 and TRBJ2-7, with D tentatively TRBD2 (6 bases). The germline V and J ends were trimmed by 6 bases and 5 bases, with 17 bases remaining between them. The CDR3 spans 14 residues. Germline CDR1 and CDR2: ENHRY and SYGVKD. The DNA for the CDR3 is TGTGCCATCAGCCGCGAAGGTCCGGGGGACGAGCAGTACGTC. The encoded protein is CAISREGPGDEQYV.